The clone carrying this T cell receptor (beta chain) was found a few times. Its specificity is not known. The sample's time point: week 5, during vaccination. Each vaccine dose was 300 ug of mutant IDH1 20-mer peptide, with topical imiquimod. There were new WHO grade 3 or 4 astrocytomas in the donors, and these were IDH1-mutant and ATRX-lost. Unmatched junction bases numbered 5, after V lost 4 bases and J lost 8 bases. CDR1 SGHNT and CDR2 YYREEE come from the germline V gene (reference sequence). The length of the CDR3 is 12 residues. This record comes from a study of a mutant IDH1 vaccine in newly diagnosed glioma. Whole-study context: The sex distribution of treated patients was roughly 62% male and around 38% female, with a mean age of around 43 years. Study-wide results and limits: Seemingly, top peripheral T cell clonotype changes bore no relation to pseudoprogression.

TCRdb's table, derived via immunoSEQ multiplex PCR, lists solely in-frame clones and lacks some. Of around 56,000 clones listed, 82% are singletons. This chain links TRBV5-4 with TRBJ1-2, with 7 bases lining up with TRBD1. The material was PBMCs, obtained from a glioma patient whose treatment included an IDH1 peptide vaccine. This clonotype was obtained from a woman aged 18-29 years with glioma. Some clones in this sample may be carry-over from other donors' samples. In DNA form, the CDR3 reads TGTGCCAGCAGCGTGGGACAGTGGGGCTACACCTTC. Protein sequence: CASSVGQWGYTF.